These 5 T cell receptor beta chains originate from one sample sequenced in a study of post-analysis software for immune sequencing data. Study results and limitations: In patients, roughly 5 TRBV segments were more frequent than in controls, with TRBV5-6, TRBV5-1 and TRBV20-1 among them.

Carried by the TCR beta cDNA libraries were unique molecular identifiers. TCRdb re-analysed the PCR reads in MiXCR, keeping a single row per CDR3 protein. The profile shows fewer than 850,000 distinct CDR3 sequences, roughly 27% of them singletons. No cognate antigen is known for these TCRs. The sequenced sample consisted of blood. These receptors came from a girl between 5 and 17 years old with multiple sclerosis.

This clonotype has more than one count but fewer than ten. The V gene is TRBV29-1, the J gene TRBJ2-1; unclear D gene. This CDR3 comprises 14 residues. Germline-derived CDR1 and CDR2 are SQVTM and ANQGSEA. The V end was cut by 8 bases, the J end by 3 bases, with 17 bases between. CDR3 sequence: CSRDRIPLYNEQFF. Here the CDR3 DNA reads TGCAGCCGAGACCGTATCCCCCTCTACAATGAGCAGTTCTTC.

The chain combines TRBV7-2 with TRBJ1-2; the D is unclear. The ends were cut back, 1 base at V and 5 bases at J, with 8 bases in the middle. This CDR3 is built from 13 residues. Per germline, CDR1 SGHTA and CDR2 FQGNSA. CDR3 region: CASSLEAYYGYTF. In DNA form, the CDR3 reads TGTGCCAGCAGCTTAGAGGCATATTATGGCTACACCTTC.

The rearrangement joins TRBV6-1 to TRBJ2-4; D perhaps matches TRBD2 (5 bases). The J call may be mistaken, given a closer DNA end match to TRBJ2-7. Germline V gene lookup returns CDR1 MNHNS and CDR2 SASEGT. The CDR3 covers 14 residues. The CDR3 sequence is CASSDSFGVYEQYF. The CDR3 bases are TGTGCCAGCAGTGACTCATTCGGGGTCTACGAGCAGTACTTC.

V gene TRBV6-2 or TRBV6-3 combines with J gene TRBJ2-7; D remains ambiguous. This CDR3 region has 14 residues. Trimming took off 6 bases at V and 1 base at J, with 13 bases between the two ends. Germline CDR1 reads MNHEY; CDR2 reads SVGEGT. The chain's CDR3 is CASSIRQTSYEQYF. DNA for the CDR3: TGTGCCAGCAGCATAAGGCAGACATCCTACGAGCAGTACTTC.

This clonotype turned up a few times. The chain joins TRBV6-5 to TRBJ2-7; D may be TRBD2 (5 bases). The CDR3 consists of 14 residues. V was shortened by 8 bases and J by 2 bases, with 16 bases between the two germline ends. The germline V gene has CDR1 MNHEY and CDR2 SVGAGI. CDR3 coding DNA: TGTGCCAGCCACTTGGGGAGAGCCCCCTACGAGCAGTACTTC. Amino acids: CASHLGRAPYEQYF.